Given below is one T cell receptor (beta chain) in context. The sample belongs to a study of blood T cell repertoires in COVID-19. Whole-study context: Sites across the United States, Italy and Spain contributed samples from acute and convalescent COVID-19. The cDNA or gDNA used as material had been derived from T cells, B-cell-depleted T cells, or PBMCs.

As processed by the authors: Nucleated cell counts were estimated from reference gene primer amplification. The table came from immunoSEQ multiplex PCR; TCRdb's copy has only in-frame clones and leaves some out. V, J and clone size are those of that table, while D and trimming were read from the DNA. Here the sample spans 300,000 to 400,000 clones, 85% to 90% being singletons. This CDR3 is built from 12 residues. Trimming left V 4 bases short and J 10 bases short, with 11 bases between. Looked up from germline, CDR1 is SNHLY and CDR2 is FYNNEI. The genes are TRBV2 and TRBJ2-1; no clear D. The TCR originated in a human donor in a cohort sampled during active COVID-19. The source material was peripheral blood. CDR3 in amino acids: CASSVPLREQFF. CDR3 DNA: TGTGCCAGCAGTGTACCCCTAAGAGAGCAGTTCTTC.